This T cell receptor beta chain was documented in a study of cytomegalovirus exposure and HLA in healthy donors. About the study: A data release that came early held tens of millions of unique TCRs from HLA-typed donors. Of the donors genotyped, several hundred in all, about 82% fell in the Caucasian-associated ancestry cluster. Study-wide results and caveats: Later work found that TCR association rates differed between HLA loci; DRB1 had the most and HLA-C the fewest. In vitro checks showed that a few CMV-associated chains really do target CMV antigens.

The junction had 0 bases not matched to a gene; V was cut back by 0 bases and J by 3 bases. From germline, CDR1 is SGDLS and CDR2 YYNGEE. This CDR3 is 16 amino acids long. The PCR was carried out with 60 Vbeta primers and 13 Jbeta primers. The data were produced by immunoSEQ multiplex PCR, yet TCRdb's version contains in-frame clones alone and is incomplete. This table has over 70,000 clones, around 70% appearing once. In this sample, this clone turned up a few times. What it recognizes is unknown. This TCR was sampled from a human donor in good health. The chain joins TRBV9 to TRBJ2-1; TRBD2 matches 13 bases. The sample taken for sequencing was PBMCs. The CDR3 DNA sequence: TGTGCCAGCAGCGTAGGACTAGCGGGAGGCTACAATGAGCAGTTCTTC. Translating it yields CASSVGLAGGYNEQFF.